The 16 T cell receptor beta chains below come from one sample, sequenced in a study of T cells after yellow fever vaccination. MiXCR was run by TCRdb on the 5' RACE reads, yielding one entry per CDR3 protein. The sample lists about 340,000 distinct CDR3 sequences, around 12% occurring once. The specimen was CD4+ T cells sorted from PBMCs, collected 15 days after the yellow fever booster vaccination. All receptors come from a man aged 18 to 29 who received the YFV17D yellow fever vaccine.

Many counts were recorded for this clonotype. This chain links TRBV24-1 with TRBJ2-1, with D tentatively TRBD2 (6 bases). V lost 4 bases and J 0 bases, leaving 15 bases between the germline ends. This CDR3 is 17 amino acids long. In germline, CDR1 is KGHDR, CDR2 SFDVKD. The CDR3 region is CATSDPAGRVSYNEQFF. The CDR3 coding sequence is TGTGCCACCAGTGACCCGGCCGGGAGAGTCTCCTACAATGAGCAGTTCTTC.

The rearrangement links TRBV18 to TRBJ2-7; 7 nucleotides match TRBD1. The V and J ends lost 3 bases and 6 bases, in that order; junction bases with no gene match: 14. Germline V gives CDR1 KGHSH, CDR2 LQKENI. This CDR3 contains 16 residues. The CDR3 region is CASSPRQGPIASEQYF. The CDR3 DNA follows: TGTGCCAGCTCACCCCGACAGGGTCCCATCGCGTCCGAGCAGTACTTC.

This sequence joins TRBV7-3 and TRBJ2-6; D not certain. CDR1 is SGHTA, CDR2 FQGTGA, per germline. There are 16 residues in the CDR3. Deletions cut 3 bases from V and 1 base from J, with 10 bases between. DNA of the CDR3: TGTGCCAGCAGCTTTAGGCATTCGTCTGGGGCCAACGTCCTGACTTTC. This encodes CASSFRHSSGANVLTF.

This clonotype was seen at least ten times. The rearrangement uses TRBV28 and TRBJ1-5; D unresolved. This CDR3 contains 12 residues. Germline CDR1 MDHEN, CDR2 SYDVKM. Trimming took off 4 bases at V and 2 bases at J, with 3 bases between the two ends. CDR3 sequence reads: CASSWGNQPQHF. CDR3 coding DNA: TGTGCCAGCAGTTGGGGCAATCAGCCCCAGCATTTT.

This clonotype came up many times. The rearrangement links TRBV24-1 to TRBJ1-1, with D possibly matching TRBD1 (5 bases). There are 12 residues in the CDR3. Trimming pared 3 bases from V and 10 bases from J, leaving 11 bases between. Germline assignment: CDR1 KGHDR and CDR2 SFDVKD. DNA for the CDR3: TGTGCCACCAGTGATAAATGGGGGTCAGCTTTCTTT. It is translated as CATSDKWGSAFF.

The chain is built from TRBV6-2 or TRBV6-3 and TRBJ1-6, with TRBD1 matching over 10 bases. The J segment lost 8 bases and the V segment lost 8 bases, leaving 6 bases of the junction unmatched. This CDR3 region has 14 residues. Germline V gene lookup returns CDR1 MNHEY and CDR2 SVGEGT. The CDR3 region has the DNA TGTGCCAGCCGCAGGACAGGGGGGGATTCACCCCTCCACTTT. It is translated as CASRRTGGDSPLHF.

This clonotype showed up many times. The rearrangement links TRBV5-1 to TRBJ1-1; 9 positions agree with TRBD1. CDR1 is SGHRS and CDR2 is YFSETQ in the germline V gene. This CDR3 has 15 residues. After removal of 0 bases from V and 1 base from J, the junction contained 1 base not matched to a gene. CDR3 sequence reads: CASSLAGQGNTEAFF. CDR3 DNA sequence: TGCGCCAGCAGCTTGGCGGGACAGGGGAACACTGAAGCTTTCTTT.

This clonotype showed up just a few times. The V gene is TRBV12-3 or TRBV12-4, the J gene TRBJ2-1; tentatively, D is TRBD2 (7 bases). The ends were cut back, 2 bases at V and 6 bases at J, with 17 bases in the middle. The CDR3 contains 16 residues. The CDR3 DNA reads TGTGCCAGCAGTTTATGGGGGGGGGGCGAGGGCAATGAGCAGTTCTTC. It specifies CASSLWGGGEGNEQFF.

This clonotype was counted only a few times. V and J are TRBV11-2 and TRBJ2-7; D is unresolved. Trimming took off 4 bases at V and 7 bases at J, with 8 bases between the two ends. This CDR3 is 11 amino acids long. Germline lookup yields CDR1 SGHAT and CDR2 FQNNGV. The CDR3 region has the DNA TGTGCCAGCAGCTCCAGTCGGGAGCAGTACGTC. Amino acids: CASSSSREQYV.

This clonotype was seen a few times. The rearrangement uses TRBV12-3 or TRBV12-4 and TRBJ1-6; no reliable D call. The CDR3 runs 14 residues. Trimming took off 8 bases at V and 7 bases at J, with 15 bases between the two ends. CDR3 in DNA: TGTGCCAGCCGGTCATTCGGCAGGAATTCACCCCTCCACTTT. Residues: CASRSFGRNSPLHF.

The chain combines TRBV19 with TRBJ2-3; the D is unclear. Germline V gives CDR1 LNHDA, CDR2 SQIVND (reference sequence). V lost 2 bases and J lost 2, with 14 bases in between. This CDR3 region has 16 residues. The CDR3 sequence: CASSITPGSITDTQYF. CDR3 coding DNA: TGTGCCAGTAGTATAACCCCCGGATCCATCACAGATACGCAGTATTTT.

CDR3 protein: CASSLVSGGWNEQFF. For the CDR3, the DNA is TGTGCCAGCAGCTTAGTGTCAGGGGGCTGGAATGAGCAGTTCTTC. The chain employs TRBV7-9 and TRBJ2-1, with 8 nucleotides matching TRBD1. V gave up 1 base and J gave up 7 bases; unmatched junction bases: 6. The CDR3 is 15 amino acids. Germline V gene lookup returns CDR1 SEHNR and CDR2 FQNEAQ (reference sequence).

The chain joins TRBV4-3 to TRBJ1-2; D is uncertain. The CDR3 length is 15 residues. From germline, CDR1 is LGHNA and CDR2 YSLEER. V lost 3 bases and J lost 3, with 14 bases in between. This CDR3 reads CASSHSPPGYYGYTF. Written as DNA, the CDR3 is TGCGCCAGCAGCCATTCCCCCCCGGGGTACTATGGCTACACCTTC.

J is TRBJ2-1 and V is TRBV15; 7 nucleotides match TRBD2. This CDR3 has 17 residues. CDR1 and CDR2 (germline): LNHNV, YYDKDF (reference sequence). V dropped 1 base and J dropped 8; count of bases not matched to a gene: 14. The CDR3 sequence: CATSRVKSAGSVDEQFF. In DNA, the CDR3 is TGTGCCACCAGCAGAGTAAAGTCAGCGGGGAGTGTCGATGAGCAGTTCTTC. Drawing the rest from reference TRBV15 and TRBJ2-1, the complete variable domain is DAMVIQNPRYQVTQFGKPVTLSCSQTLNHNVMYWYQQKSSQAPKLLFHYYDKDFNNEADTPDNFQSRRPNTSFCFLDIRSPGLGDTAMYLCATSRVKSAGSVDEQFFGPGTRLTVL.

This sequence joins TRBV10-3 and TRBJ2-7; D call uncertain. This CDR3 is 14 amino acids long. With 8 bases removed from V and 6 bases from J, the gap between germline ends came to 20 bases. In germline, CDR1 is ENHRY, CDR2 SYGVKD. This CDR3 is CAIGGPHPSSEQYF. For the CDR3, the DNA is TGTGCCATCGGCGGCCCCCATCCCTCTAGCGAGCAGTACTTC.

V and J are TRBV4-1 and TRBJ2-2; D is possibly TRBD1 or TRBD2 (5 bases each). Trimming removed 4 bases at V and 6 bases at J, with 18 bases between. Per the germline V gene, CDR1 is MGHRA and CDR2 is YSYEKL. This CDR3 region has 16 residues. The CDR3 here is CASSPEGSGRAGELFF. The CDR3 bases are TGCGCCAGCAGCCCCGAGGGCTCAGGGCGGGCCGGGGAGCTGTTTTTT.